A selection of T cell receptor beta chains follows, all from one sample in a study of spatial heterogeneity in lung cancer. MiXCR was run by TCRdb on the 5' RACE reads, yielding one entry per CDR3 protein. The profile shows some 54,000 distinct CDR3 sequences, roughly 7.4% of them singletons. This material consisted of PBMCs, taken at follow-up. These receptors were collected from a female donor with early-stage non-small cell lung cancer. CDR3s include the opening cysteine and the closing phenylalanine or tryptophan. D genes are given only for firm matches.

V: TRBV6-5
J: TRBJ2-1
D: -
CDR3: CASSYGTHTGEQFF

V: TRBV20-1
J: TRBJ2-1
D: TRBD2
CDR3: CSAPRTSTSEQFF

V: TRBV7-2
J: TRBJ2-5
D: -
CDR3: CASSLGSGAGETQYF

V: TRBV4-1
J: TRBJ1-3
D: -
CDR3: CASSPFRTTGNTIYF

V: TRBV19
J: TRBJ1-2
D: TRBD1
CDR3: CASSLTGIANYGYTF

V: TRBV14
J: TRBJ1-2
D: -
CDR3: CASSQGTDYGYTF

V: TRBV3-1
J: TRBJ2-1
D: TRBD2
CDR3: CASSPPRGGSYNEQLF

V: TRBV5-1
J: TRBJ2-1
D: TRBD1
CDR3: CASSLRTGGSYNEQFF

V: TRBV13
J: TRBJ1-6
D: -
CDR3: CASSSFRGSSYNSPLHF

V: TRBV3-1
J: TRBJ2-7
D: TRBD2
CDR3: CASSQAAGGSYEQYF

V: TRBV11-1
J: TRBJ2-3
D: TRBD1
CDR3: CASSSTGIVADTQYF

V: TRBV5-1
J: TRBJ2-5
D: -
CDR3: CASSFNRQETQYF

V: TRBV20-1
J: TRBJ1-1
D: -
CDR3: CSATKSSFNTEAFF

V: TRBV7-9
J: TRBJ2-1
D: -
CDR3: CASSFGTPAEQFF